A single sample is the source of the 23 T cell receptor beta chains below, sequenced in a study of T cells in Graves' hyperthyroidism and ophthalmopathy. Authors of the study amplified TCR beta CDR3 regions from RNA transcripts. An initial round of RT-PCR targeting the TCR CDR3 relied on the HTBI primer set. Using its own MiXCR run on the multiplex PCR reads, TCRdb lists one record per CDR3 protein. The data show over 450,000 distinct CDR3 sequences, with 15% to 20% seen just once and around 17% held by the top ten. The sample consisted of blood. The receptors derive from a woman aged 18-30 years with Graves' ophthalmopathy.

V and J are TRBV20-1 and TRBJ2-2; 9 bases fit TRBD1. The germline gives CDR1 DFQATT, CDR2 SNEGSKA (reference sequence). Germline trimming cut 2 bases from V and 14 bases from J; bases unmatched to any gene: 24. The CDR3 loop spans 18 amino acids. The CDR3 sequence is CSARPLGRDREGSFLLFF. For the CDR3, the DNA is TGCAGTGCTAGACCCCTTGGGCGGGACAGGGAGGGATCCTTTTTACTGTTTTTT.

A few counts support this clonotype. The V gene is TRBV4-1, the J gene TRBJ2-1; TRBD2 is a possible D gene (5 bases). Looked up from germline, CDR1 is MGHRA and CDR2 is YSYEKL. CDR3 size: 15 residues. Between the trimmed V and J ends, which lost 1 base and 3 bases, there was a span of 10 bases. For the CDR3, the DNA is TGCGCCAGCAGCCAAGCTAGCAGCCGCTACAATGAGCAGTTCTTC. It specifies CASSQASSRYNEQFF.

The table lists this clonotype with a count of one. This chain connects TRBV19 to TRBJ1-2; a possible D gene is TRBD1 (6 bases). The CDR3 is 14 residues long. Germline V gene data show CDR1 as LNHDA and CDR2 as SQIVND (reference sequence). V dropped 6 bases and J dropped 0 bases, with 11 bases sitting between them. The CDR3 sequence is CASRRTATNYGYTF. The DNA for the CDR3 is TGTGCCAGTAGGCGGACAGCGACTAACTATGGCTACACCTTC.

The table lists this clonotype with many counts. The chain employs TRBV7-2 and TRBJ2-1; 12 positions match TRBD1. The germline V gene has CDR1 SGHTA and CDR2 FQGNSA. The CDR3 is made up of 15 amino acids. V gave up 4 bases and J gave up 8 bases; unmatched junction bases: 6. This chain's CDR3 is CASSSGTGGGHEQFF. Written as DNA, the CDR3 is TGTGCCAGCAGCTCCGGGACAGGGGGCGGACATGAGCAGTTCTTC.

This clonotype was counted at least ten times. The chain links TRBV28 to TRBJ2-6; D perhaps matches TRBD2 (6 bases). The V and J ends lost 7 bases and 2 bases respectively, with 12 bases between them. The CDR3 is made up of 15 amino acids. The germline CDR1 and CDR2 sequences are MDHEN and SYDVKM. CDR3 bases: TGTGCCAGCAATCGGAGGGGAGCTGGGGCCAACGTCCTGACTTTC. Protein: CASNRRGAGANVLTF. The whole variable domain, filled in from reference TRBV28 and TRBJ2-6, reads DVKVTQSSRYLVKRTGEKVFLECVQDMDHENMFWYRQDPGLGLRLIYFSYDVKMKEKGDIPEGYSVSREKKERFSLILESASTNQTSMYLCASNRRGAGANVLTFGAGSRLTVL.

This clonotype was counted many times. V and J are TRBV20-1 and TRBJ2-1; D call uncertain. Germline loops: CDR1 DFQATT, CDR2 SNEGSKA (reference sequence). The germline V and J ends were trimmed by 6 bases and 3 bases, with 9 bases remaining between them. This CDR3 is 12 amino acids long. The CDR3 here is CSARGIYNEQFF. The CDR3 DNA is TGCAGTGCCCGAGGAATCTACAATGAGCAGTTCTTC.

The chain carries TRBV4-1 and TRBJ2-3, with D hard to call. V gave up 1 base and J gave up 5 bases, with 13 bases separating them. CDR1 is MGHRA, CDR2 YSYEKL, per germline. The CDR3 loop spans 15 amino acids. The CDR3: CASSQVGVSRDTQYF. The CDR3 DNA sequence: TGCGCCAGCAGCCAAGTTGGGGTTAGTAGAGATACGCAGTATTTT.

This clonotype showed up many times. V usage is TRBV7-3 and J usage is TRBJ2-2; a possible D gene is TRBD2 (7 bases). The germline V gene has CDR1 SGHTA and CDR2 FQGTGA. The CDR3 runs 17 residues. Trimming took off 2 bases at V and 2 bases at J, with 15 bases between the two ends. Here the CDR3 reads CASSLLGGGVNTGELFF. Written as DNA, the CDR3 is TGTGCCAGCAGCTTACTCGGAGGGGGGGTAAACACCGGGGAGCTGTTTTTT.

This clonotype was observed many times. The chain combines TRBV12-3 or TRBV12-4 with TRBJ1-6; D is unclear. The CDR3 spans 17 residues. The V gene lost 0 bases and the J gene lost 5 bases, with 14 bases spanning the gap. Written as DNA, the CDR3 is TGTGCCAGCAGTTTAGCCCTAGGGCGACGGAATAATTCACCCCTCCACTTT. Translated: CASSLALGRRNNSPLHF.

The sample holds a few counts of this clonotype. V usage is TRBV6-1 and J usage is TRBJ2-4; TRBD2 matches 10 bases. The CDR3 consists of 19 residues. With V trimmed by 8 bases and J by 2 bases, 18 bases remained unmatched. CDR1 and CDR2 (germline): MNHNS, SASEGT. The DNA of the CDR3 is TGTGCCAGCCACAGGGGGATATTAGCAGCGGGAGGGTCCAAAAACATTCAGTACTTC. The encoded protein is CASHRGILAAGGSKNIQYF.

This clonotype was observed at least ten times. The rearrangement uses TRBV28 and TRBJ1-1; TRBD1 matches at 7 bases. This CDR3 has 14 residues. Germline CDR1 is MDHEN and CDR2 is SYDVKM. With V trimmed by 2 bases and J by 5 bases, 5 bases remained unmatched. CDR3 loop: CASSLGGGRTEAFF. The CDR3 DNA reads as TGTGCCAGCAGTTTAGGAGGGGGCCGTACTGAAGCTTTCTTT.

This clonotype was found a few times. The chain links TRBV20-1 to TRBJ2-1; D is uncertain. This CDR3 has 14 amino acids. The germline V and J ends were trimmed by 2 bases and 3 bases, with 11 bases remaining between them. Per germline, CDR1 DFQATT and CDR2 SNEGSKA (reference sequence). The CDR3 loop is CSARLGSYYNEQFF. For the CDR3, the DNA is TGCAGTGCTAGATTAGGTTCTTACTACAATGAGCAGTTCTTC.

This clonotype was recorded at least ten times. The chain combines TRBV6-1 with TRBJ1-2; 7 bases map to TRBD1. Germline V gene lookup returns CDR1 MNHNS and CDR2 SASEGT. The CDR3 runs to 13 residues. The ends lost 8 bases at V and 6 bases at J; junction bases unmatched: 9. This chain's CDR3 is CASGDTGENGYTF. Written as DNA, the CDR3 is TGTGCCAGCGGAGATACAGGGGAAAATGGCTACACCTTC.

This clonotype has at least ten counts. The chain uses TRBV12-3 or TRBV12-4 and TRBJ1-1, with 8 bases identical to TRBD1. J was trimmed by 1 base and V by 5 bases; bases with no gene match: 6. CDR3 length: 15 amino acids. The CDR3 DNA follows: TGTGCCAGCAGTCCGCGGACAGGGAAGAACACTGAAGCTTTCTTT. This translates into CASSPRTGKNTEAFF.

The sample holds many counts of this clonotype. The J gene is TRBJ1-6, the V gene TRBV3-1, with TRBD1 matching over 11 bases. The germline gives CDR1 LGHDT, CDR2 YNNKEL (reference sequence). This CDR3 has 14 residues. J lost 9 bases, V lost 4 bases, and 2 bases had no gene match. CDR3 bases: TGTGCCAGCAGCCTGGGACAGGGGGTTTCACCCCTCCACTTT. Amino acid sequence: CASSLGQGVSPLHF.

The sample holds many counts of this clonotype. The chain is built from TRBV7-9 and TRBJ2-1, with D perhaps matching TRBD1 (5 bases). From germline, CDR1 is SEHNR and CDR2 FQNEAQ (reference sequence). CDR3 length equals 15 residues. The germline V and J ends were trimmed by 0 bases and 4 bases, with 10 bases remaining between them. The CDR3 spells CASSLAWGPYNEQFF. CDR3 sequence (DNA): TGTGCCAGCAGCTTAGCGTGGGGCCCTTACAATGAGCAGTTCTTC.

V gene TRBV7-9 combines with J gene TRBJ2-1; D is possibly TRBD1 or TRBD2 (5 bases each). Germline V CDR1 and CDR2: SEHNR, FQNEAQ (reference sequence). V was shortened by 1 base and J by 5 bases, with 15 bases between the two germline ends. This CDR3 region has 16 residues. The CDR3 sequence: CASSLVWGRGDNEQFF. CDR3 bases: TGTGCCAGCAGCTTAGTCTGGGGGAGAGGCGACAATGAGCAGTTCTTC.

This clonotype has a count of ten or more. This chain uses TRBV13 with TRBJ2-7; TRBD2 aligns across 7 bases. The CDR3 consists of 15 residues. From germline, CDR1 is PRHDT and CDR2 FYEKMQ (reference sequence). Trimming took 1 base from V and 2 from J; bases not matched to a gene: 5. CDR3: CASSLVGGGTYEQYF. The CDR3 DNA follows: TGTGCCAGCAGCTTAGTGGGGGGGGGAACCTACGAGCAGTACTTC.

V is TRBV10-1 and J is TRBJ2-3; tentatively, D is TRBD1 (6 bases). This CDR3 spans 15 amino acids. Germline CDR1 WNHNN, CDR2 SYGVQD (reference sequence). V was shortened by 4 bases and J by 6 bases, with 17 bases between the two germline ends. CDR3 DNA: TGCGCCAGCAGTGGGACAGAAGGTCTCGGGGATACGCAGTATTTT. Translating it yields CASSGTEGLGDTQYF.

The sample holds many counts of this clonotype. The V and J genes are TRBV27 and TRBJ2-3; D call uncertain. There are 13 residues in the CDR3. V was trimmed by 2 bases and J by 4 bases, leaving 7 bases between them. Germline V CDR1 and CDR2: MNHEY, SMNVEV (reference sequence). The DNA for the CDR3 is TGTGCCAGCAGTTTAGGGGATGCAGATACGCAGTATTTT. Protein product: CASSLGDADTQYF.

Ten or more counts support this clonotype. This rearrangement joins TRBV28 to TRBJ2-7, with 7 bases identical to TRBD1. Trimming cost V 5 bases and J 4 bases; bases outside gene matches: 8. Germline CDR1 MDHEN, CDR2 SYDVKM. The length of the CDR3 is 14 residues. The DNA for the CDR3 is TGTGCCAGCAGTATCGACAGGGTGATTTACGAGCAGTACTTC. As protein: CASSIDRVIYEQYF.

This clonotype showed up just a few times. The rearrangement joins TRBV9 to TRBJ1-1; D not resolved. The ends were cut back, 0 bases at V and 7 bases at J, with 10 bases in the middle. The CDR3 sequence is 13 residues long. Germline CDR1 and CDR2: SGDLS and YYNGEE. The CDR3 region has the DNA TGTGCCAGCAGCGTAGACCCCGTCGGTGAAGCTTTCTTT. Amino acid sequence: CASSVDPVGEAFF.

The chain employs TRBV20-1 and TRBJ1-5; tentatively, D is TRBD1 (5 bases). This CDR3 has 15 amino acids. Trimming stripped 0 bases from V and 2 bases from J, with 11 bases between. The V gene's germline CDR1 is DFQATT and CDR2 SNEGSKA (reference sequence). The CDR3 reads CSARDSGGRNQPQHF. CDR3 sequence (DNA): TGCAGTGCTAGAGATTCTGGGGGTCGCAATCAGCCCCAGCATTTT.